This entry is about one T cell receptor (beta chain). Antigen unknown. This sample is drawn from a study of T cell responses to AZD1222 COVID-19 vaccine. The germline V gene encodes CDR1 LNHDA and CDR2 SQIVND (reference sequence). The CDR3 runs 14 residues. V lost 5 bases, J lost 2 bases, and 2 bases stayed unmatched. General study findings and limits: A mostly white British donor set with more females was recruited, and clonal diversity was possibly underestimated. Mapped onto spike, vaccine-associated CD4 TCRs spanned it and were dominant at 160-218 and 743-854. Samples come after the peak T cell response, not at day 14. Close to half of spike-specific TCRs reportedly recognize unmutated variant regions.

Assay used: immunoSEQ multiplex PCR; TCRdb lists only in-frame clones, some missing. This sample has approximately 100,000 clones, with 70% to 90% found just once. The source is an adult in good health. The rearrangement uses TRBV19 and TRBJ2-7, with TRBD2 identical over 11 bases. This sample comprised peripheral blood, obtained on day 0 of AZD1222 vaccination. The CDR3 coding sequence is TGTGCCAGTAGTGTACTAGCGGGGGCCTACGAGCAGTACTTC. It codes for CASSVLAGAYEQYF.